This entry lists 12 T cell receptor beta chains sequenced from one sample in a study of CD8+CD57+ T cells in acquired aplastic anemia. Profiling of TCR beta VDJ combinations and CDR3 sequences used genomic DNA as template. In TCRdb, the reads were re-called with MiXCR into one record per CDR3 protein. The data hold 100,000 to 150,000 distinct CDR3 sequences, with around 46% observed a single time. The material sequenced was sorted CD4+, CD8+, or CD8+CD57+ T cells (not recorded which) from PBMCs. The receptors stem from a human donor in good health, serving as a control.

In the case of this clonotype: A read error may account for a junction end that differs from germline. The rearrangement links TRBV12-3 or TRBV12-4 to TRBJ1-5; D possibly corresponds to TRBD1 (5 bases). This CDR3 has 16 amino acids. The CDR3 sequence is CVSSYGQGGSNQPQHF. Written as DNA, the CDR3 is TGTGTCAGCAGTTACGGGCAGGGAGGTAGCAATCAGCCCCAGCATTTT.

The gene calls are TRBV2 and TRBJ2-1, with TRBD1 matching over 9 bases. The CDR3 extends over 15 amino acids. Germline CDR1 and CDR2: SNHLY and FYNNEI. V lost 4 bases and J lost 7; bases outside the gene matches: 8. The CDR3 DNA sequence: TGTGCCAGCAGTGCGTACGGGACAGGGCTGAATGAGCAGTTCTTC. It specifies CASSAYGTGLNEQFF.

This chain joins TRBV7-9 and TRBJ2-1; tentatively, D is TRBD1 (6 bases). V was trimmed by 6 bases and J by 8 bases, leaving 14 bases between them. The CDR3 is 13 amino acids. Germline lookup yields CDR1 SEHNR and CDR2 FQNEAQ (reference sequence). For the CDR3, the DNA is TGTGCCAGCAGTTCGCAGGGGTACGATGAGCAGTTCTTC. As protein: CASSSQGYDEQFF. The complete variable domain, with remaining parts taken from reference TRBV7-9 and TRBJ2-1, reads DTGVSQNPRHKITKRGQNVTFRCDPISEHNRLYWYRQTLGQGPEFLTYFQNEAQLEKSRLLSDRFSAERPKGSFSTLEIQRTEQGDSAMYLCASSSQGYDEQFFGPGTRLTVL.

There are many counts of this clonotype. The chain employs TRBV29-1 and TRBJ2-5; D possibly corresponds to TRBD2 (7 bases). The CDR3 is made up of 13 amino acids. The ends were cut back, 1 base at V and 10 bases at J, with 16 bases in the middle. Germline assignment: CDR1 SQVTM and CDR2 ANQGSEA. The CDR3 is CSVEVGGGGGQYF. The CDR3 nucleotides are TGCAGCGTTGAAGTGGGGGGCGGGGGTGGCCAGTACTTC.

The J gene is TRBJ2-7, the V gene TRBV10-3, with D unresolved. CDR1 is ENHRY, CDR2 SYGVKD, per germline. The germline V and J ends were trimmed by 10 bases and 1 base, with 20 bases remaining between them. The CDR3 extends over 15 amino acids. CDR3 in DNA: TGTGCCAGCAGCTACGAGGCCTCCGGGTCCTACGAGCAGTACTTC. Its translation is CASSYEASGSYEQYF.

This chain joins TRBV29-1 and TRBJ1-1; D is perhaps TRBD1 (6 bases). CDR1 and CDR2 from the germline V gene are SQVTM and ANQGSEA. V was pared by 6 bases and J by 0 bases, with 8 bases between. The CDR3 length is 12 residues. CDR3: CSVGHLNTEAFF. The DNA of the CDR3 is TGCAGCGTGGGACACTTGAACACTGAAGCTTTCTTT.

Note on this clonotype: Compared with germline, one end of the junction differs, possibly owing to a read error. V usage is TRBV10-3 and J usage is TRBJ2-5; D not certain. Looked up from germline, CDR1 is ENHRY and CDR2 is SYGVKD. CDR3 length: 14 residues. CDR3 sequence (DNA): TGTGCCAGCAGTTCCCCTCGGATGGAAGAGACCCAGTACTTC. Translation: CASSSPRMEETQYF.

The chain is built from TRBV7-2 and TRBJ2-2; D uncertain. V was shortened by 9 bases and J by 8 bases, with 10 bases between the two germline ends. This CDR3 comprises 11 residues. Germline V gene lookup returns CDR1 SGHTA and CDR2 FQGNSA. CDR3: CASTIAGELFF. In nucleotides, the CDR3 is TGTGCCAGTACAATTGCAGGGGAGCTGTTTTTT.

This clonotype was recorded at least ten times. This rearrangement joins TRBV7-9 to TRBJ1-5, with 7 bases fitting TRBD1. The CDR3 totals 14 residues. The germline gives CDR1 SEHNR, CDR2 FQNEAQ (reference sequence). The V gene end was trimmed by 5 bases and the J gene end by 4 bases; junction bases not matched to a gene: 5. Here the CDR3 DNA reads TGTGCCAGCAGCGCAGCGGACAGGAATCAGCCCCAGCATTTT. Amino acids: CASSAADRNQPQHF.

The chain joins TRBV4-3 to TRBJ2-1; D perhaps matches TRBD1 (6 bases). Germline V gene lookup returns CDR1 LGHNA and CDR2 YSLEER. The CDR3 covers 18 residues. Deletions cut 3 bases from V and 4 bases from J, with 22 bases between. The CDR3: CASSQDPPGTIYYNEQFF. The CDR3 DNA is TGCGCCAGCAGCCAGGACCCCCCCGGGACAATTTATTACAATGAGCAGTTCTTC.

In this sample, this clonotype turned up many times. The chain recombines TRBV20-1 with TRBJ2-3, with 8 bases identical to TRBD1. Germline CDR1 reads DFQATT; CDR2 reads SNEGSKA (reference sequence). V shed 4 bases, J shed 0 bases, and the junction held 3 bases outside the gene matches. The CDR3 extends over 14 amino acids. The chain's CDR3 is CSAKDRESTDTQYF. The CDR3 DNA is TGCAGTGCTAAGGACAGGGAGAGCACAGATACGCAGTATTTT.

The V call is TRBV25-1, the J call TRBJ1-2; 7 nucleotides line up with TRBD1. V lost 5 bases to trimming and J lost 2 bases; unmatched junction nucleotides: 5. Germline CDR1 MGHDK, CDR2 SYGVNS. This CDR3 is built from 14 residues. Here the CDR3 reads CASSPDRVNYGYTF. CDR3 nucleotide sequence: TGTGCCAGCAGTCCCGACAGGGTGAACTATGGCTACACCTTC.